A single sample is the source of the 27 T cell receptor beta chains below, sequenced in a study of blood T cell repertoires in COVID-19. Here immunoSEQ multiplex PCR was the method, and the copy in TCRdb shows in-frame clones only, minus some. The table shows over 200,000 clones, with 83% occurring only once. Sequencing input: peripheral blood. These receptors were taken from a woman in her 40s with active or convalescent COVID-19.

This clone was detected only a few times. The V gene is TRBV6-5, the J gene TRBJ2-7; D possibly corresponds to TRBD2 (6 bases). In germline, CDR1 is MNHEY, CDR2 SVGAGI. The ends were cut back, 5 bases at V and 5 bases at J, with 10 bases in the middle. The CDR3 length is 12 residues. The CDR3 coding sequence is TGTGCCAGCAGTCCCGGGAGCAACGAGCAGTACTTC. Translation: CASSPGSNEQYF.

The chain recombines TRBV6-5 with TRBJ2-1, with D perhaps matching TRBD1 (7 bases). The CDR3 runs 12 residues. The V gene lost 5 bases and the J gene lost 10 bases, with 12 bases spanning the gap. CDR1 is MNHEY and CDR2 is SVGAGI in the germline V gene. The CDR3 coding sequence is TGTGCCAGCAGTCCCAGGGGGGACGAGCAGTTCTTC. Protein sequence: CASSPRGDEQFF.

V and J are TRBV5-4 and TRBJ2-2; 7 bases map to TRBD2. The CDR3 is made up of 15 amino acids. Germline V gene sequence: CDR1 SGHNT, CDR2 YYREEE (reference sequence). J was trimmed by 4 bases and V by 0 bases; bases with no gene match: 3. Written as DNA, the CDR3 is TGTGCCAGCAGCTTGGACTTAGCGGGCACCGGGGAGCTGTTTTTT. This gives the protein CASSLDLAGTGELFF.

This clone was found once. This rearrangement joins TRBV5-6 to TRBJ2-5; 10 bases agree with TRBD1. The J segment lost 3 bases and the V segment lost 3 bases, leaving 8 bases of the junction unmatched. Per germline, CDR1 SGHDT and CDR2 YYEEEE. CDR3 length equals 16 residues. For the CDR3, the DNA is TGTGCCAGCAGCTATAGAGCGACAGGGGGCAAAGAGACCCAGTACTTC. It encodes CASSYRATGGKETQYF.

The chain joins TRBV3-1 (or the pseudogene TRBV3-2) to TRBJ1-1, with TRBD1 matching 10 bases. The length of the CDR3 is 15 residues. Germline lookup yields CDR1 LGHDT and CDR2 YNNKEL (reference sequence). Trimming removed 3 bases from V and 6 bases from J; junction bases left unmatched: 7. For the CDR3, the DNA is TGTGCCAGCAGCCACCCCGGGACAGGGGAGGCTGAAGCTTTCTTT. Amino acids: CASSHPGTGEAEAFF.

The rearrangement joins TRBV11-3 to TRBJ2-3; 7 bases match TRBD1. The germline CDR1 and CDR2 sequences are SGHNT and YENEEA. V lost 1 base, J lost 0 bases, and 7 bases stayed unmatched. This CDR3 contains 17 residues. CDR3 DNA: TGTGCCAGCAGCTTAGGGGACAGCCCGTTTAGCACAGATACGCAGTATTTT. Translation: CASSLGDSPFSTDTQYF. The full variable domain, rest sourced from reference TRBV11-3 and TRBJ2-3, is EAGVVQSPRYKIIEKKQPVAFWCNPISGHNTLYWYLQNLGQGPELLIRYENEEAVDDSQLPKDRFSAERLKGVDSTLKIQPAELGDSAVYLCASSLGDSPFSTDTQYFGPGTRLTVL.

This clone was counted a single time. The chain uses TRBV6-6 and TRBJ2-7, with D perhaps TRBD2 (6 bases). The CDR3 covers 16 residues. CDR1 is MNHNY and CDR2 is SVGAGI in the germline V gene (reference sequence). Trimming removed 0 bases at V and 3 bases at J, with 15 bases between. The CDR3 spells CASSYSPVHGGYEQYF. DNA for the CDR3: TGTGCCAGCAGTTACTCACCGGTTCACGGGGGCTACGAGCAGTACTTC.

V gene TRBV27 combines with J gene TRBJ2-7; perhaps TRBD1 as D (5 bases). The germline V gene has CDR1 MNHEY and CDR2 SMNVEV (reference sequence). This CDR3 region has 14 residues. The V end was cut by 3 bases, the J end by 2 bases, with 11 bases between. Here the CDR3 DNA reads TGTGCCAGCAGTTTTTCAGGGTATGCCTACGAGCAGTACTTC. Its protein is CASSFSGYAYEQYF.

Only a few counts were recorded for this clone. The CDR3 nucleotides read TGTGCCAGTAGGGACAGGGGGAGGGGGACTGAAGCTTTCTTT. This encodes CASRDRGRGTEAFF. This sequence joins TRBV19 and TRBJ1-1; TRBD1 matches 10 bases. This CDR3 comprises 14 residues. Germline CDR1 is LNHDA and CDR2 is SQIVND (reference sequence). The trim removed 6 bases at V and 5 bases at J, leaving 6 bases unmatched.

A few counts support this clone. The chain employs TRBV30 and TRBJ1-3, with 9 bases matching TRBD1. Trimming at V came to 7 bases and at J to 5 bases, leaving 6 bases not matched to a gene. Germline assignment: CDR1 GTSNPN and CDR2 SVGIG (reference sequence). This CDR3 contains 13 residues. The CDR3 sequence: CASGTGSRNTIYF. CDR3 sequence (DNA): TGTGCCTCCGGGACAGGGTCTCGAAACACCATATATTTT.

The CDR3 region is CASSDGQPGLGYTF. The CDR3 nucleotides are TGCGCCAGCAGCGACGGACAGCCCGGGCTTGGCTACACCTTC. V and J are TRBV5-1 and TRBJ1-2, with D possibly matching TRBD1 (6 bases). The CDR3 has 14 residues. Trimming stripped 4 bases from V and 7 bases from J, with 17 bases between. CDR1 is SGHRS, CDR2 YFSETQ, per germline. Using reference TRBV5-1 and TRBJ1-2 for the parts outside the CDR3, the full variable domain is KAGVTQTPRYLIKTRGQQVTLSCSPISGHRSVSWYQQTPGQGLQFLFEYFSETQRNKGNFPGRFSGRQFSNSRSEMNVSTLELGDSALYLCASSDGQPGLGYTFGSGTRLTVV.

CDR3 DNA sequence: TGTGCCAGCCTCCCCGGGACAGGGGGGAATGAAAAACTGTTTTTT. Its translation: CASLPGTGGNEKLFF. J is TRBJ1-4 and V is TRBV6-5, with 11 positions matching TRBD1. The V and J ends lost 8 bases and 5 bases, in that order; junction bases with no gene match: 7. This CDR3 is built from 15 residues. In germline, CDR1 is MNHEY, CDR2 SVGAGI.

The V call is TRBV9, the J call TRBJ2-3; TRBD2 matches at 8 bases. The CDR3 sequence is 16 residues long. V lost 0 bases and J lost 2; bases outside the gene matches: 5. The germline CDR1 and CDR2 sequences are SGDLS and YYNGEE. The CDR3 coding sequence is TGTGCCAGCAGCGTAGAAGGCGGGAGGTCCACAGATACGCAGTATTTT. Translation gives CASSVEGGRSTDTQYF.

V gene TRBV19 combines with J gene TRBJ2-7; 7 bases align to TRBD1. The CDR3 runs 14 residues. Losses at the gene ends were 6 bases for V and 3 bases for J; bases not matched to a gene: 8. CDR1 LNHDA and CDR2 SQIVND come from the germline V gene (reference sequence). The CDR3 reads CASRAGTAVYEQYF. In DNA form, the CDR3 reads TGTGCCAGTAGGGCCGGGACAGCAGTCTACGAGCAGTACTTC.

This clone was seen only once. V and J are TRBV10-3 and TRBJ1-4; possible D gene TRBD1, 6 bases. V was cut by 2 bases and J by 7 bases, with 11 bases left in between. The germline V gene has CDR1 ENHRY and CDR2 SYGVKD. CDR3 length equals 14 residues. The CDR3 sequence: CAISEGGAAEKLFF. The CDR3 DNA follows: TGTGCCATCAGTGAGGGGGGGGCAGCTGAAAAACTGTTTTTT.

This CDR3 reads CAWSGQVQSLSNQPQHF. Written as DNA, the CDR3 is TGTGCCTGGAGTGGCCAGGTACAAAGTCTAAGCAATCAGCCCCAGCATTTT. This sequence joins TRBV30 and TRBJ1-5; no firm D call. Germline V CDR1 and CDR2: GTSNPN, SVGIG (reference sequence). The V and J ends lost 1 base and 1 base respectively, with 17 bases between them. This CDR3 spans 17 amino acids. Based on the CDR3 plus reference TRBV30 and TRBJ1-5, the full variable domain is SQTIHQWPATLVQPVGSPLSLECTVEGTSNPNLYWYRQAAGRGLQLLFYSVGIGQISSEVPQNLSASRPQDRQFILSSKKLLLSDSGFYLCAWSGQVQSLSNQPQHFGDGTRLSIL.

This chain connects TRBV3-1 (or the pseudogene TRBV3-2) to TRBJ1-2; D uncertain. The ends were cut back, 5 bases at V and 6 bases at J, with 16 bases in the middle. This CDR3 is built from 14 residues. The germline gives CDR1 LGHDT, CDR2 YNNKEL (reference sequence). The CDR3 is CASSSDSLPDGYTF. CDR3 bases: TGTGCCAGCAGCTCCGACTCCTTGCCGGATGGCTACACCTTC.

V usage is TRBV7-2 and J usage is TRBJ1-1; D is unresolved. V gave up 5 bases and J gave up 1 base, with 11 bases separating them. The CDR3 spans 14 residues. The germline V gene encodes CDR1 SGHTA and CDR2 FQGNSA. The CDR3 DNA reads as TGTGCCAGCAGCCCGGATCGGGGGAACACTGAAGCTTTCTTT. It codes for CASSPDRGNTEAFF.

V and J are TRBV6-1 and TRBJ1-6; weak D call: TRBD1 (6 bases). This CDR3 comprises 16 residues. Trimming left V 3 bases short and J 6 bases short, with 15 bases between. Germline V gene sequence: CDR1 MNHNS, CDR2 SASEGT. The CDR3 sequence is CASSDLAGAGNSPLHF. The CDR3 DNA reads as TGTGCCAGCAGTGACTTAGCAGGGGCAGGTAATTCACCCCTCCACTTT.

The rearrangement links TRBV2 to TRBJ1-3; the D gene is possibly TRBD1 (5 bases). In germline, CDR1 is SNHLY, CDR2 FYNNEI. Trimming left V 2 bases short and J 6 bases short, with 14 bases between. This CDR3 is built from 15 residues. The CDR3, as DNA: TGTGCCAGCAGTGAACAGGGCCGGGGGGAAAACACCATATATTTT. Its protein product is CASSEQGRGENTIYF. Complete variable domain (other parts from reference TRBV2 and TRBJ1-3): EPEVTQTPSHQVTQMGQEVILRCVPISNHLYFYWYRQILGQKVEFLVSFYNNEISEKSEIFDDQFSVERPDGSNFTLKIRSTKLEDSAMYFCASSEQGRGENTIYFGEGSWLTVV.

The chain carries TRBV6-5 and TRBJ1-5, with TRBD1 identical over 9 bases. Trimming took 5 bases from V and 9 from J; bases not matched to a gene: 5. Germline CDR1 MNHEY, CDR2 SVGAGI. This CDR3 region has 13 residues. CDR3 residues: CASSPGQGRPQHF. The CDR3 bases are TGTGCCAGCAGTCCGGGACAGGGTAGGCCCCAGCATTTT.

This chain connects TRBV6-5 to TRBJ2-7; D might be TRBD1 (6 bases). The CDR3 sequence is 13 residues long. Germline V lookup: CDR1 MNHEY, CDR2 SVGAGI. V lost 6 bases, J lost 3 bases, and 12 bases lay in between. CDR3 loop: CASRLKQGYEQYF. Here the CDR3 DNA reads TGTGCCAGCAGGCTCAAACAGGGCTACGAGCAGTACTTC.

The CDR3 DNA follows: TGTGCCAGCAGGAAGACCGGGACAGGGTTCTACAATGAGCAGTTCTTC. Its translation: CASRKTGTGFYNEQFF. V usage is TRBV28 and J usage is TRBJ2-1, with 9 bases lining up with TRBD1. This CDR3 has 16 amino acids. With 6 bases clipped from V and 3 bases from J, the junction kept 9 bases outside the gene matches. CDR1 is MDHEN and CDR2 is SYDVKM in the germline V gene.

The chain combines TRBV27 with TRBJ1-1; 7 bases map to TRBD1. The ends lost 6 bases at V and 1 base at J; junction bases unmatched: 8. The CDR3 has 15 residues. Germline lookup yields CDR1 MNHEY and CDR2 SMNVEV (reference sequence). The CDR3 spells CASSRTTGPNTEAFF. The CDR3, as DNA: TGTGCCAGCAGCCGGACGACAGGGCCGAACACTGAAGCTTTCTTT.

The chain links TRBV27 to TRBJ2-7, with a weak D call TRBD1 (5 bases). Germline V gene sequence: CDR1 MNHEY, CDR2 SMNVEV (reference sequence). The length of the CDR3 is 13 residues. V was clipped by 6 bases and J by 6 bases, with 15 bases between them. CDR3 DNA: TGTGCCAGCAGCTACCTCGCTAGGGGCGAGCAGTACTTC. Translated: CASSYLARGEQYF.

This sequence joins TRBV4-3 and TRBJ1-5, with D unresolved. The CDR3 is made up of 16 amino acids. Looked up from germline, CDR1 is LGHNA and CDR2 is YSLEER. Trimming removed 0 bases from V and 0 bases from J, with 9 bases in between. The CDR3 DNA follows: TGCGCCAGCAGCCAAGATCTACTTAATAGCAATCAGCCCCAGCATTTT. Its translation is CASSQDLLNSNQPQHF.

This clone was counted between two and nine times. This sequence joins TRBV9 and TRBJ2-7; 9 bases are shared with TRBD2. Per germline, CDR1 SGDLS and CDR2 YYNGEE. The CDR3 has 15 residues. After removal of 0 bases from V and 2 bases from J, the junction contained 3 bases not matched to a gene. CDR3 sequence (DNA): TGTGCCAGCAGCGTAGAAGCGGGAGGCGCCTACGAGCAGTACTTC. The encoded protein is CASSVEAGGAYEQYF. The complete variable domain, with remaining parts taken from reference TRBV9 and TRBJ2-7, reads DSGVTQTPKHLITATGQRVTLRCSPRSGDLSVYWYQQSLDQGLQFLIQYYNGEERAKGNILERFSAQQFPDLHSELNLSSLELGDSALYFCASSVEAGGAYEQYFGPGTRLTVT.